The 6 T cell receptor beta chains below all came from one sample that was sequenced in a study of early T cells in non-severe SARS-CoV-2 infection. TCRdb fed the 5' RACE reads into MiXCR, producing one record per CDR3 protein. The repertoire holds roughly 71,000 distinct CDR3 sequences, with 13% as singletons. What was sequenced was whole blood. These receptors all come from an adult who was a healthcare worker with PCR-confirmed SARS-CoV-2 infection or an uninfected control (not recorded which).

The sample holds many counts of this clonotype. J is TRBJ1-5 and V is TRBV5-1; D is perhaps TRBD1 (6 bases). V lost 2 bases and J lost 8, with 17 bases in between. This CDR3 comprises 15 residues. Germline V gene data show CDR1 as SGHRS and CDR2 as YFSETQ. The CDR3 is CASSFTGLVTEPQHF. DNA for the CDR3: TGCGCCAGCAGCTTCACAGGGTTGGTCACGGAGCCCCAGCATTTT.

V gene TRBV7-2 combines with J gene TRBJ1-1; unclear D gene. The CDR3 contains 13 residues. Germline values: CDR1 SGHTA, CDR2 FQGNSA. The V end was cut by 5 bases, the J end by 4 bases, with 11 bases between. CDR3 nucleotide sequence: TGTGCCAGCAGCAAGTTAGGTTTCACTGAAGCTTTCTTT. This encodes CASSKLGFTEAFF.

Many counts were recorded for this clonotype. V is TRBV15 and J is TRBJ2-5; TRBD1 matches 8 bases. The V and J ends lost 0 bases and 5 bases, in that order; junction bases with no gene match: 5. Germline V gives CDR1 LNHNV, CDR2 YYDKDF (reference sequence). There are 15 residues in the CDR3. This chain's CDR3 is CATSRDQGASETQYF. The DNA for the CDR3 is TGTGCCACCAGCAGAGATCAGGGGGCCTCCGAGACCCAGTACTTC. Variable domain in full (rest from reference TRBV15 and TRBJ2-5): DAMVIQNPRYQVTQFGKPVTLSCSQTLNHNVMYWYQQKSSQAPKLLFHYYDKDFNNEADTPDNFQSRRPNTSFCFLDIRSPGLGDTAMYLCATSRDQGASETQYFGPGTRLLVL.

This clonotype has ten or more counts. The chain joins TRBV6-2 or TRBV6-3 to TRBJ2-7; D is uncertain. Trimming stripped 5 bases from V and 5 bases from J, with 7 bases between. This CDR3 has 11 amino acids. Germline V lookup: CDR1 MNHEY, CDR2 SVGEGT. The DNA of the CDR3 is TGTGCCAGCAGTAAGACCCACGAGCAGTACTTC. This codes for CASSKTHEQYF.

This clonotype was recorded at least ten times. The J gene is TRBJ2-3, the V gene TRBV7-6; possible D gene TRBD1, 6 bases. Germline V gives CDR1 SGHVS, CDR2 FNYEAQ. V was shortened by 5 bases and J by 2 bases, with 11 bases between the two germline ends. The CDR3 contains 14 residues. The DNA for the CDR3 is TGTGCCAGCAGCCTAAGGGGGTCCACAGATACGCAGTATTTT. Residues: CASSLRGSTDTQYF. The full variable domain, with the rest looked up from reference TRBV7-6 and TRBJ2-3, is GAGVSQSPRYKVTKRGQDVALRCDPISGHVSLYWYRQALGQGPEFLTYFNYEAQQDKSGLPNDRFSAERPEGSISTLTIQRTEQRDSAMYRCASSLRGSTDTQYFGPGTRLTVL.

There are a few counts of this clonotype. J is TRBJ2-5 and V is TRBV7-2; D is ambiguous. This CDR3 comprises 11 residues. Germline assignment: CDR1 SGHTA and CDR2 FQGNSA. V dropped 10 bases and J dropped 4 bases, with 10 bases sitting between them. The CDR3 DNA is TGTGCCACCGGACCGGGAGAGACCCAGTACTTC. Protein product: CATGPGETQYF.